The 10 T cell receptor beta chains below were found in one sample sequenced in a study of blood T cells in healthy people across ages (dated by TCRdb to about 2015). Preparation of the library involved 5' RACE. The sequencer was an Illumina HiSeq 2500. A second roughly 7 to 11 cycle PCR used a sample-barcoded 5' primer and a J-beta primer mix. TCRdb reprocessing: public reads trimmed at Q25 with fastp, clones called with MiXCR, in-frame beta chains kept. One record per CDR3 amino acid sequence lists the most common genes and DNA. The table for this sample lists about a million distinct CDR3 sequences; about 48% of them were counted only once. The top ten constitute over 10% of the sample. The sequenced sample consisted of blood. The receptor set was obtained from a man younger than 45 in good health.

This rearrangement joins TRBV12-3 or TRBV12-4 to TRBJ1-1, with D possibly TRBD1 on 5 matching bases. This CDR3 contains 12 residues. Deletions cut 7 bases from V and 5 bases from J, with 11 bases between. The CDR3 bases are TGTGCCAGCACCCTAGGGGTGACTGAAGCTTTCTTT. This codes for CASTLGVTEAFF.

V gene TRBV9 combines with J gene TRBJ2-3; TRBD1 agrees at 8 bases. Germline trimming cut 0 bases from V and 3 bases from J; bases unmatched to any gene: 3. Looked up from germline, CDR1 is SGDLS and CDR2 is YYNGEE. The CDR3 runs to 15 residues. The CDR3 nucleotides read TGTGCCAGCAGCGTAGACACAGGGGGGACAGATACGCAGTATTTT. Its translation is CASSVDTGGTDTQYF.

This clonotype was observed a few times. The genes are TRBV6-2 or TRBV6-3 and TRBJ2-7; TRBD2 matches 9 bases. The CDR3 runs to 15 residues. Per germline, CDR1 MNHEY and CDR2 SVGEGT. The V gene end was trimmed by 2 bases and the J gene end by 2 bases; junction bases not matched to a gene: 4. Written as DNA, the CDR3 is TGTGCCAGCAGTTACGGGGCTAGCGGGGCCTACGAGCAGTACTTC. This translates into CASSYGASGAYEQYF.

The chain joins TRBV20-1 to TRBJ2-3; D may correspond to TRBD1 or TRBD2 (5 bases each). The CDR3 runs to 14 residues. Trimming pared 4 bases from V and 0 bases from J, leaving 11 bases between. Germline lookup yields CDR1 DFQATT and CDR2 SNEGSKA (reference sequence). The CDR3 coding sequence is TGCAGTGCTATCGGGGCCTCTAGCACAGATACGCAGTATTTT. Its translation: CSAIGASSTDTQYF.

In its sample, this clonotype was seen a few times. CDR3 sequence reads: CASSFVAPQGDYGYTF. The CDR3 DNA is TGTGCCAGCAGTTTCGTCGCCCCGCAGGGGGACTATGGCTACACCTTC. The V call is TRBV28, the J call TRBJ1-2, with 7 bases identical to TRBD1. This CDR3 is 16 amino acids long. Germline values: CDR1 MDHEN, CDR2 SYDVKM. The junction had 10 bases not matched to a gene; V was cut back by 3 bases and J by 3 bases.

The CDR3 DNA is TGCGCCAGCAGCTTGCGGGACAGGGCTGAAAAACTGTTTTTT. Translating it yields CASSLRDRAEKLFF. V and J are TRBV5-1 and TRBJ1-4; 9 bases align to TRBD1. Germline CDR1 is SGHRS and CDR2 is YFSETQ. The V segment lost 1 base and the J segment 7 bases; nucleotides outside the gene matches: 2. The CDR3 spans 14 residues.

V usage is TRBV2 and J usage is TRBJ2-1, with D unclear. The CDR3 contains 12 residues. Germline CDR1 SNHLY, CDR2 FYNNEI. V dropped 6 bases and J dropped 6 bases, with 9 bases sitting between them. CDR3 DNA sequence: TGTGCCAGCAGCCGAGACCCCAATGAGCAGTTCTTC. Its protein product is CASSRDPNEQFF.

This clonotype was detected only a few times. The rearrangement links TRBV4-2 to TRBJ2-5; TRBD1 is a possible D gene (7 bases). The CDR3 runs to 13 residues. Germline V gives CDR1 LGHNA, CDR2 YNFKEQ. Trimming took 8 bases from V and 2 from J, leaving 12 bases between them. The DNA for the CDR3 is TGTGCCAGCGGGGGGACAGTTCAAGAGACCCAGTACTTC. It codes for CASGGTVQETQYF.

The table lists this clonotype with a few counts. The CDR3 region has the DNA TGCGCCAGCCAGGGGCCGTACCAAGAGACCCAGTACTTC. Encoded protein: CASQGPYQETQYF. The chain carries TRBV5-1 and TRBJ2-5, with D possibly TRBD1 on 6 matching bases. The germline V gene has CDR1 SGHRS and CDR2 YFSETQ. V lost 7 bases and J lost 0, with 10 bases in between. This CDR3 is built from 13 residues.

This clonotype was seen more than once but under ten times. The V and J genes are TRBV6-5 and TRBJ2-7; D not resolved. From germline, CDR1 is MNHEY and CDR2 SVGAGI. V gave up 6 bases and J gave up 2 bases, with 14 bases separating them. The CDR3 is 14 residues long. The chain's CDR3 is CASRSPAGPYEQYF. In DNA, the CDR3 is TGTGCCAGCAGGTCACCGGCAGGCCCCTACGAGCAGTACTTC.